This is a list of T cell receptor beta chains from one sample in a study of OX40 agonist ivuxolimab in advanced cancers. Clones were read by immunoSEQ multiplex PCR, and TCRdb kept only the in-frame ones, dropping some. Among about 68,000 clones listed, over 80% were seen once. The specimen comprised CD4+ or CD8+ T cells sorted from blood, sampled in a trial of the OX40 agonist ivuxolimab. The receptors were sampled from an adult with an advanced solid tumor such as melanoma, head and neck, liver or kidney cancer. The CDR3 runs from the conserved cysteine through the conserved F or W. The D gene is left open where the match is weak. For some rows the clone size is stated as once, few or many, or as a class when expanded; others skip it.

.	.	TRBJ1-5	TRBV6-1	TGTGCCAGCAGTGCCACTCAACAGCCCCAGCATTTT	CASSATQQPQHF
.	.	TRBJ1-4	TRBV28	TGTGCCAGCAGTGGAAACAGGGTAACTGAAAAACTGTTTTTT	CASSGNRVTEKLFF
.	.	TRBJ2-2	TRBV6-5	TGTGCCGGGGATTCGACGGGGTTTACCGGGGAGCTGTTTTTT	CAGDSTGFTGELFF
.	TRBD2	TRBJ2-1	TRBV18	TGTGCCAGCTCAACAACGGGAGGTGAGCAGTTCTTC	CASSTTGGEQFF
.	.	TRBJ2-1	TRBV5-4	TGTGCCAGCAGCTTAGGGGCAGCCTACAATGAGCAGTTCTTC	CASSLGAAYNEQFF
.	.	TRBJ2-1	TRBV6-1	TGTGCCAGCAACCACGGACAGAACAATGAGCAGTTCTTC	CASNHGQNNEQFF
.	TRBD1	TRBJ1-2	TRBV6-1	TGTGCCAGCAGTGAAGGGGGACAGGGGGCTCGGGTCTATGGCTACACCTTC	CASSEGGQGARVYGYTF
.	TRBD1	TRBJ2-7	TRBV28	TGTGCCAGCAGTTTAATTCCGGGACAGGGACCCTACGAGCAGTACTTC	CASSLIPGQGPYEQYF
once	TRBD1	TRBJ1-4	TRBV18	TGTGCCAGCTCCCGGGACAGGACAGAGGATGAAAAACTGTTTTTT	CASSRDRTEDEKLFF
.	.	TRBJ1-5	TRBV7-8	TGTGCCAGCAGCTTAAATATACAGTCCCTAGCCATTAATCAGCCCCAGCATTTT	CASSLNIQSLAINQPQHF